The entry below describes one TCR beta chain. Its antigen is currently not known. No quality values exist for individual bases; no much larger clone is one base distant. This sample was taken from a study of cytomegalovirus exposure and HLA in healthy donors (dated by TCRdb to the late 2010s). About the study as a whole: An earlier analysis of more than 550 of the donors reported approximately 280 Gb of sequence data and 117 million unique TCR beta sequences obtained from roughly 170 million T cells. Rather than using new phenotypic data, the later analysis identified candidate immune exposures from TCR beta sequences and from how often those sequences occurred across donors. Of the 300 to 400 genotyped donors, about 80% fell in the genetic ancestry cluster associated with self-reported Caucasian donors. Typing coverage varied by locus: roughly 629-640 donors for A, B, C, DRB1 and DQB1; under 550 for DQA1; more than 600 for DPA1; about 450 for DPB1. Using immunosequencing, the study profiled T cell repertoires from around 670 subjects and related those repertoires to cytomegalovirus serostatus. Along with the roughly 670-subject first cohort, a separate validation cohort of about 110 different subjects was used. A handful of DR-DQ haplotypes were handled as single units for association and clustering because linkage in the cohort was strong. In a later analysis, previously published TCR beta repertoires from 600 to 850 donors were re-analyzed and high-resolution HLA genotyping was added so that TCR occurrence patterns could be studied. Every discovery cohort repertoire had been produced on one sequencing platform. On average, approximately 250,000 unique TCR beta nucleotide sequences were sequenced per donor among a few hundred genotyped donors of the cohort, with roughly 20% of those sequences being non-productive. The study was designed to test whether signatures of past pathogen exposure could be identified by cataloging public T cell receptors. HLA typing covered class I and class II loci at four-digit resolution. To predict cytomegalovirus infection status, the study brought together high-throughput TCR immunosequencing, statistical association of individual TCRs with disease status, and machine learning. Approximately 310 gigabases of sequencing data and approximately 92 million unique TCR sequences made up an early release that covered 500 to 650 HLA-typed donors. In a later genetic analysis, genome-wide SNP genotypes for about 55% of the roughly 670 donors were used, and that subset was treated as a discovery cohort. Donor age, sex, ethnicity and CMV serostatus were collected together with the repertoire data. To decide whether each TCR beta V gene segment behaved as functional or pseudogenic, an earlier analysis of some 580 of the donors relied on high-throughput TCR beta sequencing.

The cohort comprised 710 or so healthy bone marrow donors. At the time of sampling, all cohort members were nominally healthy, though unrecorded immune exposures were likely present. The donor was CMV seronegative and belonged to the group of 320 or so seronegative cohort members. A peripheral blood sample was collected from each donor, and TCR beta sequencing was performed on peripheral blood mononuclear cells. Genomic DNA extraction from the blood cell samples was performed with the Qiagen DNeasy Blood Extraction Kit. General conclusions and limits of the study: Correlated functional status among segregating V segments might be attributable to linkage disequilibrium, but an unknown experimental factor could not be ruled out. According to a later analysis, most CMV-associated TCR beta chains appeared to be HLA-restricted, and the HLA associations seemed to be driven largely by CMV exposure. In a later analysis, TCR association rates were found to vary across HLA loci, with the most associated TCRs seen for DRB1 alleles and the fewest for HLA-C alleles. A total of roughly 160 TCR beta chains were listed by the study as associated with cytomegalovirus. The only immune exposure information available for the cohort was CMV serostatus. Presence/absence analyses assumed roughly uniform sequencing depth across donors, an assumption that may not hold. Because HLA typing was missing for some donors at each locus, association tests included only the typed subset. A further reported finding was that TCR beta sequences accurately predicted the HLA-A and HLA-B alleles for most subjects in the first cohort. In a later genetic analysis, a missense DCLRE1C variant was associated with V-gene and J-gene trimming of TCR beta chains, and the association was replicated in an independent cohort. Compared with the approximately 670-donor mean, donors in an Asian-associated ancestry cluster had fewer N-insertions in productive TCRs, according to a later genetic analysis. When HLA alleles, especially DR and DQ, strongly co-occurred, TCR associations were difficult to assign to individual alleles. A cluster of highly shared sequence variants was judged likely to be a technical artifact of the sequencing pipeline. The classifier was reported to diagnose cytomegalovirus status with high specificity and sensitivity in both the original cohort and the validation cohort. At a false discovery rate of 0.05, a later analysis linked 15,000 to 20,000 TCR beta sequences to specific HLA alleles. Because counts were too low, about 17 rarely observed V segments, including chromosome 9 orphons, were excluded from the earlier analysis of several hundred of the donors. In a later analysis, HLA-associated TCR beta chains were found to be more clonally expanded and to have lower generation probabilities than equally common non-associated chains. An earlier analysis of approximately 500 of the donors showed that most TCR beta V segments appeared in productive rearrangements either about 87% or about 30% of the time, which broadly matched IMGT annotations. The cohort was sequenced for TCR beta chains only, and without alpha or paired-chain data the features that could be detected were limited. In vitro tests confirmed that three of the cytomegalovirus-associated TCR beta chains recognize cytomegalovirus antigens. Most TCR sequences were seen in very few donors, while some public TCRs were found in many individuals. According to the authors, the approach could potentially be generalized to other disease states and immunological phenotypes. Several of the top co-occurrence clusters appeared to be linked to parvovirus B19, influenza, CMV and Epstein-Barr virus, according to a later analysis.

Libraries were constructed by the immunoSEQ multiplex PCR assay. A mixture of 60 forward primers for TCR Vbeta segments and 13 reverse primers for TCR Jbeta segments was used in the multiplex PCR. The CDR3 region of rearranged TCR beta genes was amplified from genomic DNA by a multiplex PCR assay. On the Illumina HiSeq System, the amplified TCR beta libraries were sequenced as 87-base-pair reads. The original methods were these. Across the roughly 600 repertoires, a later analysis counted 75 million to 90 million unique TCR beta chains, some 11 million of which were shared by at least two donors. Raw reads were error-corrected and collapsed into unique sequences by a nearest-neighbor algorithm in which closely related sequences were merged to remove PCR and sequencing errors. V, D and J gene segments were assigned by aligning CDR3 sequences to IMGT reference sequences. For a sequence to be retained, a match of at least six nucleotides to both a V gene segment and a J gene segment was required. A rearrangement was called productive if the CDR3 had no stop codons and remained in frame with V and J, and every other rearrangement was called non-productive. Following IMGT convention, CDR3 was defined as the stretch from the second conserved V-encoded cysteine up to the conserved J-encoded phenylalanine. The earlier analysis of about 610 of the donors excluded sequences that lacked an unambiguous match to a single V gene segment. An earlier analysis of 550 to 650 of the donors classified V segments as functional when productive rearrangements were above 56.7% and as segregating when the standard deviation between donors was above 5%. A statistical classification framework was developed to diagnose cytomegalovirus status using the catalog of TCR beta chain sequences. V and J gene assignment, in a later analysis, came from comparing TCR nucleotide sequences with IMGT/GENE-DB human TR gene sequences. The TCRdist pipeline was used in a later analysis to assign CDR3 sequences and most-parsimonious VDJ recombination scenarios. A later analysis defined each TCR beta chain by its CDR3 amino acid sequence plus V-gene family, and excluded reads lacking a unique V-gene family. A later analysis removed 592 highly shared, low-generation-probability nucleotide sequences to deal with suspected cross-contamination and a sequencing artifact. For each public chain, a later analysis derived a clonal expansion index from normalized ranks of inferred template counts within each repertoire. In a later analysis, generation probabilities were computed using a VDJ recombination model fitted to out-of-frame rearrangements, and the results were checked against IGoR. In a later analysis, TCR-TCR, TCR-HLA and TCR-CMV co-occurrence was scored with hypergeometric tests, and a repertoire-size bias correction was applied to TCR pairs. False discovery rates were estimated in a later analysis by permuting HLA or CMV assignments 20 times. In a later analysis, co-occurring TCRs were grouped using DBSCAN, and TCRdist sequence similarity was added for clustering within HLA-allele-positive subsets. Co-occurrence clustering excluded repertoires with fewer than 30,000 or more than 120,000 public chains, plus five with anomalous nucleotide sharing. In its TCRdb copy, this immuneACCESS table keeps in-frame sequences only and misses some clones. Where compared with another copy, unresolved V genes explain less than half of these, and the others have no known cause. The V and J calls and the clone size are those of that table, but D and trimming were determined from the DNA. This sample holds about 160,000 clones; approximately 81% were observed only once. The top ten hold under 1.1% of the sample.

Sample: PBMCs. The TCR was taken from a man aged 30 to 39 in good health and CMV-seronegative.

CDR3 loop: CASRPLEGGGGYTF. The DNA reads as follows: TGTGCCAGTAGACCCCTGGAGGGAGGAGGTGGCTACACCTTC. The V and J segments used are TRBV19 and TRBJ1-2; no D gene is confidently identified. V is reduced by 6 bases and J by 7 bases, leaving a spacing of 18 bases between them. From the germline V gene (reference sequence), CDR1 is LNHDA and CDR2 is SQIVND. The CDR3 starts with the cysteine, ends with the phenylalanine, and has 14 residues. CDR3 DNA is the only sequence kept; it has 42 bases, read in frame from the first base.